This T cell receptor (beta chain) was recorded in a study of cytomegalovirus exposure and HLA in healthy donors. Study results and caveats: Sequencing likely caused a cluster of highly shared sequence variants.

The table lists this clone with a few counts. Its specificity is unknown. It was with 60 Vbeta and 13 Jbeta primers that the PCR ran. Assay used: immunoSEQ multiplex PCR; TCRdb lists only in-frame clones, some missing. The table lists more than 50,000 clones, roughly 70% of them singletons. Germline lookup yields CDR1 GTSNPN and CDR2 SVGIG (reference sequence). Trimming cost V 0 bases and J 6 bases, with 11 bases left between them. CDR3 length: 13 amino acids. This chain joins TRBV30 and TRBJ2-5; D uncertain. Input material: PBMCs. This TCR came from a man between 50 and 59 years old in good health and CMV-seropositive. Here the CDR3 reads CAWSVGPAKTQYF. The CDR3 nucleotides read TGTGCCTGGAGTGTGGGCCCGGCAAAGACCCAGTACTTC.